This entry lists 10 T cell receptor beta chains sequenced from one sample in a study of blood T cells in healthy people across ages. A second PCR of 7 to 11 cycles used a sample-barcoded 5' primer and a J-beta primer mix. TCRdb reprocessed the 5' RACE reads with MiXCR, giving one entry per CDR3 protein. The table lists some 1.8 million distinct CDR3 sequences, about two fifths of them singletons, with around 23% in the top ten. The specimen was blood. The source of these receptors is a human donor in good health.

This clonotype showed up just once. The rearrangement uses TRBV29-1 and TRBJ2-3; 10 bases are shared with TRBD2. The J segment lost 0 bases and the V segment lost 1 base, leaving 10 bases of the junction unmatched. The CDR3 length is 18 residues. Germline V CDR1 and CDR2: SQVTM, ANQGSEA. CDR3 DNA: TGCAGCGTTGAAGGTGGGGCTAGCGGGGGCCTAAGCACAGATACGCAGTATTTT. Translated: CSVEGGASGGLSTDTQYF.

This clonotype was seen more than once but under ten times. Mismatch with germline at one junction end may stem from a read error. As DNA, the CDR3 is TGCAGTACTAGAGCGCGGGCCCTCTCCTACAATGAGCAGTTCTTC. Amino acids: CSTRARALSYNEQFF. This chain joins TRBV20-1 and TRBJ2-1, with D perhaps TRBD2 (5 bases). The CDR3 is 15 residues long. CDR1 DFQATT and CDR2 SNEGSKA come from the germline V gene (reference sequence).

The V gene is TRBV27, the J gene TRBJ2-7; the match to TRBD2 covers 7 bases. The CDR3 consists of 12 residues. V lost 10 bases and J lost 0; bases outside the gene matches: 3. Per germline, CDR1 MNHEY and CDR2 SMNVEV (reference sequence). CDR3 protein: CATRGNSYEQYF. CDR3 nucleotides: TGTGCCACGCGGGGGAACTCCTACGAGCAGTACTTC.

This clonotype was observed a few times. The genes are TRBV28 and TRBJ1-1; D remains unclear. CDR1 is MDHEN, CDR2 SYDVKM, per germline. The CDR3 is made up of 13 amino acids. The ends were cut back, 7 bases at V and 3 bases at J, with 12 bases in the middle. The DNA of the CDR3 is TGTGCCAGCACGAATCCGGGTTACACTGAAGCTTTCTTT. This sequence encodes CASTNPGYTEAFF.

This chain joins TRBV27 and TRBJ1-5; D unresolved. The CDR3 is 16 residues long. From germline, CDR1 is MNHEY and CDR2 SMNVEV (reference sequence). V gave up 1 base and J gave up 3 bases, with 13 bases separating them. The CDR3: CASSLWAGKFNQPQHF. Here the CDR3 DNA reads TGTGCCAGCAGTTTATGGGCAGGAAAGTTCAATCAGCCCCAGCATTTT.

This clonotype turned up a few times. The genes are TRBV12-3 or TRBV12-4 and TRBJ1-2; maybe TRBD1 (6 bases). This CDR3 comprises 18 residues. V was cut by 6 bases and J by 4 bases, with 27 bases left in between. The CDR3 nucleotides read TGTGCCAGCAGCTATTACCTTCCCCGGGACACCCTACTCTATGGCTACACCTTC. The encoded protein is CASSYYLPRDTLLYGYTF.

The table lists this clonotype with a few counts. The rearrangement uses TRBV29-1 and TRBJ1-2; unclear D gene. Germline-derived CDR1 and CDR2 are SQVTM and ANQGSEA. This CDR3 contains 12 residues. The ends were cut back, 0 bases at V and 8 bases at J, with 10 bases in the middle. CDR3 sequence (DNA): TGCAGCGTTGAAGATGAAGGAGGGGGCTACACCTTC. Its translation is CSVEDEGGGYTF.

The chain couples TRBV5-1 to TRBJ1-2; 10 positions agree with TRBD1. The CDR3 consists of 15 residues. The V gene's germline CDR1 is SGHRS and CDR2 YFSETQ. V was clipped by 1 base and J by 8 bases; unmatched bases: 8. The CDR3 DNA reads as TGCGCCAGCAGCTTGAGGGACAGGGGAGTGAGAGGCTACACCTTC. Translation gives CASSLRDRGVRGYTF.

V is TRBV7-2 and J is TRBJ1-2; D gene uncertain. Trimming left V 3 bases short and J 6 bases short, with 17 bases between. In germline, CDR1 is SGHTA, CDR2 FQGNSA. The CDR3 contains 15 residues. The CDR3 here is CASSFSLKTDNGYTF. As DNA, the CDR3 is TGTGCCAGCAGCTTCTCTTTAAAGACGGATAATGGCTACACCTTC.

V gene TRBV7-9 combines with J gene TRBJ1-5; 9 bases line up with TRBD1. Germline V lookup: CDR1 SEHNR, CDR2 FQNEAQ (reference sequence). The J segment lost 8 bases and the V segment lost 6 bases, leaving 14 bases of the junction unmatched. CDR3 length: 16 amino acids. CDR3 loop: CASSSGTGNPIEPQHF. The CDR3 DNA is TGTGCCAGCAGTTCCGGGACAGGGAACCCCATCGAGCCCCAGCATTTT.